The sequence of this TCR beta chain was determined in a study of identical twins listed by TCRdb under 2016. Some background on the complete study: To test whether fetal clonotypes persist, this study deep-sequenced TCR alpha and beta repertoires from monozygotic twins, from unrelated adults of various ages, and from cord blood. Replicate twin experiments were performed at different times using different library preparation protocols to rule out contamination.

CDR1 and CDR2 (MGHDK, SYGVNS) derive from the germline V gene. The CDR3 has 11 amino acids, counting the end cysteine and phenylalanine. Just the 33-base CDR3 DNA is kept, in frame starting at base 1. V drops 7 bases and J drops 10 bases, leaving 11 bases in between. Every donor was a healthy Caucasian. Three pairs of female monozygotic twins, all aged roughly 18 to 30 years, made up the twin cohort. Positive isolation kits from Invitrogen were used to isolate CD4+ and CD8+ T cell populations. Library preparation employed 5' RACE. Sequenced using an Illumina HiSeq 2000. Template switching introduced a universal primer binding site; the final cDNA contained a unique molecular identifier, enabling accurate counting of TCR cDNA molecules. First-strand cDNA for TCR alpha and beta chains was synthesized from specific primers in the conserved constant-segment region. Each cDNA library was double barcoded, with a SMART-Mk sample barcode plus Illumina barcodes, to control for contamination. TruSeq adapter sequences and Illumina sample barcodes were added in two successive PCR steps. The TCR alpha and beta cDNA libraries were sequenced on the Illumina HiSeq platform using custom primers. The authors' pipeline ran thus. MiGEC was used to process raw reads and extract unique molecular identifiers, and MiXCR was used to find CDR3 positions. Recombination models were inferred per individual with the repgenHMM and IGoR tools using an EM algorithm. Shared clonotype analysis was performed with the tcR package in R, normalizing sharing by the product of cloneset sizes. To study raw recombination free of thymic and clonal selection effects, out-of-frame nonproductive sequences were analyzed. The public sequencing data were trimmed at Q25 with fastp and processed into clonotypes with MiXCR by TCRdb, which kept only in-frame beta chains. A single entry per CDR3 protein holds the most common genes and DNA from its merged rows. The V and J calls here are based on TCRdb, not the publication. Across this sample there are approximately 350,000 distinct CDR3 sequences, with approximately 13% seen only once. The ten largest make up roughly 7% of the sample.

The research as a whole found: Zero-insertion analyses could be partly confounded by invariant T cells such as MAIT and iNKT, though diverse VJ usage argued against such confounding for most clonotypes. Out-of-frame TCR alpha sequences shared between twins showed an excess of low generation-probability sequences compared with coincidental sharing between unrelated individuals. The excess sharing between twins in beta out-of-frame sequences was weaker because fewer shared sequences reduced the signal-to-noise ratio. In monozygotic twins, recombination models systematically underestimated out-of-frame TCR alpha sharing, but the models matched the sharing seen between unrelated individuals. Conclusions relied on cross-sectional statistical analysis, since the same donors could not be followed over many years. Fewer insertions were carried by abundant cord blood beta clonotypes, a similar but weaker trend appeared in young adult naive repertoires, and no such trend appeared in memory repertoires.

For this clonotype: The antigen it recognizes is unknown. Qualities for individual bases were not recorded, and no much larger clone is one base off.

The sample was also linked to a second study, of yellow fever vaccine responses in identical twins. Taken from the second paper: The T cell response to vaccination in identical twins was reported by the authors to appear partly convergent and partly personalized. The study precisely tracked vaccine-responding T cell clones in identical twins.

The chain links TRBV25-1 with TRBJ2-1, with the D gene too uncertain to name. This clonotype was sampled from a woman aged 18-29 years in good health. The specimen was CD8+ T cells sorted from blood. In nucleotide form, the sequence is TGTGCCAGCAAGTTAGTGCTGGAGCAGTTCTTC. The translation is CASKLVLEQFF. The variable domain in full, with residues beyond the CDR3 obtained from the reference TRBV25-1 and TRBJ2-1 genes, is EADIYQTPRYLVIGTGKKITLECSQTMGHDKMYWYQQDPGMELHLIHYSYGVNSTEKGDLSSESTVSRIRTEHFPLTLESARPSHTSQYLCASKLVLEQFFGPGTRLTVL.